Sequencing of this T cell receptor beta chain was carried out in a study of vaccination and CD4 T cells after COVID-19. Regarding the study as a whole: Median SARS-CoV-2-reactive clonotypes rose from roughly 22 to 38, not significantly. Convalescent patients had a median about 90% of reactive clones appearing only post-vaccination.

Sample treatment: roughly 10-day PBMC culture with coronavirus spike peptide pools or control peptides (ViraFEST assay). The ViraFEST method relied on peptide pools to expand antigen-specific T cells, followed by TCR sequencing. Days 3 and 7 saw half the medium swapped for fresh IL-2 medium. As concerns this clonotype: Its antigen remains unidentified.

With the Oncomine TCR Beta short-read assay, DNA from cultured CD4+ T cells was sequenced. TCRdb ran MiXCR on the PCR reads and lists one entry per CDR3 protein. The repertoire holds over 10,000 distinct CDR3 sequences, with roughly 70% as singletons. The sample consisted of CD4+ T cells from blood, cultured in vitro. This receptor was obtained from a human donor who had recovered from COVID-19.

DNA of the CDR3: TGTGCCATCAGCGCCCGCGAAGGGAGCACAGATACGCAGTATTTT. This encodes CAISAREGSTDTQYF. The chain recombines TRBV10-3 with TRBJ2-3; D gene uncertain. With 6 bases removed from V and 0 bases from J, the gap between germline ends came to 13 bases. This CDR3 region has 15 residues. Germline V gives CDR1 ENHRY, CDR2 SYGVKD.